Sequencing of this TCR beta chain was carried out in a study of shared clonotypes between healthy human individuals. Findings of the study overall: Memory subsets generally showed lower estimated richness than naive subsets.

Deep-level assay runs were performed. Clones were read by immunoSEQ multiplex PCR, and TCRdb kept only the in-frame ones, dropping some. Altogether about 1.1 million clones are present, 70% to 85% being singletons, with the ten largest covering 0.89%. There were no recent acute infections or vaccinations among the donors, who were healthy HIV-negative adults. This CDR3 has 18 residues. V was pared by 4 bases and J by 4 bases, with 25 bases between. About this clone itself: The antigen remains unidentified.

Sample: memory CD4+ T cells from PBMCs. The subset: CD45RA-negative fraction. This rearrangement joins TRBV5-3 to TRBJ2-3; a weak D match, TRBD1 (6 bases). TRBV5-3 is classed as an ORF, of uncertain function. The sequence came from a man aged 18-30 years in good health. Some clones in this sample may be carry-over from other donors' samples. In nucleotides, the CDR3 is TGTGCCAGAAGCCACGAGGGGGACCCGTTGGAATACGCAGATACGCAGTATTTT. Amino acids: CARSHEGDPLEYADTQYF.